Below, 12 T cell receptor beta chains from the same sample are listed, as sequenced in a study of technical replicates of blood from a few donors. Measured with immunoSEQ multiplex PCR; TCRdb has only the in-frame clones, and not every one. The data show around 76,000 clones, about 93% seen once. Input material: T cells isolated from PBMCs. These receptors all stem from a human donor in good health.

This chain links TRBV2 with TRBJ1-2, with D possibly being TRBD1 (6 bases). Germline lookup yields CDR1 SNHLY and CDR2 FYNNEI. V lost 8 bases and J 4 bases, leaving 20 bases between the germline ends. This CDR3 spans 15 amino acids. Here the CDR3 DNA reads TGTGCCAGCCTGGTCGCGCAGGGGTTTGTCTATGGCTACACCTTC. Residues: CASLVAQGFVYGYTF.

This rearrangement joins TRBV9 to TRBJ2-1; TRBD1 agrees at 7 bases. The V gene end was trimmed by 2 bases and the J gene end by 3 bases; junction bases not matched to a gene: 14. From germline, CDR1 is SGDLS and CDR2 YYNGEE. The CDR3 length is 18 residues. CDR3 coding DNA: TGTGCCAGCAGCGTGGGTCGCACAGGGGTCGACGACTACAATGAGCAGTTCTTC. Amino acid sequence: CASSVGRTGVDDYNEQFF.

The rearrangement joins TRBV5-6 to TRBJ2-1, with unresolved D. Trimming removed 2 bases at V and 7 bases at J, with 4 bases between. The length of the CDR3 is 11 residues. Germline assignment: CDR1 SGHDT and CDR2 YYEEEE. In nucleotides, the CDR3 is TGTGCCAGCAGCTTTATAAATGAGCAGTTCTTC. Residues: CASSFINEQFF. Filled out from reference TRBV5-6 and TRBJ2-1, the complete variable domain reads DAGVTQSPTHLIKTRGQQVTLRCSPKSGHDTVSWYQQALGQGPQFIFQYYEEEERQRGNFPDRFSGHQFPNYSSELNVNALLLGDSALYLCASSFINEQFFGPGTRLTVL.

The chain carries TRBV10-3 and TRBJ2-1, with 9 bases aligning to TRBD1. The junction had 15 bases not matched to a gene; V was cut back by 10 bases and J by 5 bases. This CDR3 has 16 residues. CDR1 and CDR2 from the germline V gene are ENHRY and SYGVKD. The CDR3: CATRTGVIVGDNEQFF. CDR3 DNA: TGTGCCACCAGGACAGGGGTAATCGTCGGAGACAATGAGCAGTTCTTC.

This chain connects TRBV5-1 to TRBJ2-7, with unresolved D. The V and J ends lost 4 bases and 0 bases respectively, with 17 bases between them. This CDR3 comprises 16 residues. From germline, CDR1 is SGHRS and CDR2 YFSETQ. Here the CDR3 reads CASSLGPVQSSYEQYF. Here the CDR3 DNA reads TGCGCCAGCAGCCTCGGCCCCGTACAGAGCTCCTACGAGCAGTACTTC.

The chain combines TRBV10-3 with TRBJ1-4; perhaps TRBD1 as D (5 bases). This CDR3 has 13 residues. Trimming stripped 6 bases from V and 3 bases from J, with 8 bases between. Germline CDR1 and CDR2: ENHRY and SYGVKD. CDR3 sequence reads: CAISGGANEKLFF. CDR3 nucleotides: TGTGCCATCAGCGGGGGGGCTAATGAAAAACTGTTTTTT.

V usage is TRBV27 and J usage is TRBJ2-5; the D gene is possibly TRBD1 (5 bases). Germline V gene data show CDR1 as MNHEY and CDR2 as SMNVEV (reference sequence). The CDR3 is made up of 14 amino acids. V lost 2 bases and J lost 4, with 11 bases in between. The CDR3, as DNA: TGTGCCAGCAGTTTAGTGGGGCCGCGAGAGACCCAGTACTTC. Amino acid sequence: CASSLVGPRETQYF.

The chain is built from TRBV2 and TRBJ2-1; the D gene is possibly TRBD2 (6 bases). Germline CDR1 and CDR2: SNHLY and FYNNEI. The CDR3 spans 16 residues. Trimming left V 7 bases short and J 5 bases short, with 21 bases between. The CDR3 DNA follows: TGTGCCAGCATCCTAGGGTGGCGGGATAGGAACAATGAGCAGTTCTTC. Encoded protein: CASILGWRDRNNEQFF.

V and J are TRBV20-1 and TRBJ2-2; D gene uncertain. The CDR3 is made up of 11 amino acids. Trimming stripped 5 bases from V and 6 bases from J, with 7 bases between. Looked up from germline, CDR1 is DFQATT and CDR2 is SNEGSKA (reference sequence). CDR3 residues: CSASRSGELFF. Here the CDR3 DNA reads TGCAGTGCTTCTCGTTCCGGGGAGCTGTTTTTT.

This chain links TRBV27 with TRBJ1-5; 8 bases are shared with TRBD1. Germline CDR1 and CDR2: MNHEY and SMNVEV (reference sequence). The CDR3 has 18 residues. V lost 5 bases and J lost 1; bases outside the gene matches: 13. The CDR3 reads CASSPSGDRGGSNQPQHF. DNA of the CDR3: TGTGCCAGCAGTCCCTCGGGTGACAGGGGAGGGAGCAATCAGCCCCAGCATTTT.

This sequence joins TRBV4-1 and TRBJ1-6; 11 positions agree with TRBD1. Germline V gene sequence: CDR1 MGHRA, CDR2 YSYEKL. After removal of 0 bases from V and 10 bases from J, the junction contained 5 bases not matched to a gene. CDR3 size: 16 residues. CDR3 coding DNA: TGCGCCAGCAGCCAAGAACCCGGACAGGGGGCATCACCCCTCCACTTT. This encodes CASSQEPGQGASPLHF.

This clone was counted a few times. J is TRBJ1-5 and V is TRBV28; D is undetermined. V dropped 3 bases and J dropped 4 bases, with 13 bases sitting between them. Germline values: CDR1 MDHEN, CDR2 SYDVKM. CDR3 length equals 15 residues. This CDR3 reads CASSFEAVGNQPQHF. Written as DNA, the CDR3 is TGTGCCAGCAGTTTTGAGGCAGTAGGAAATCAGCCCCAGCATTTT.